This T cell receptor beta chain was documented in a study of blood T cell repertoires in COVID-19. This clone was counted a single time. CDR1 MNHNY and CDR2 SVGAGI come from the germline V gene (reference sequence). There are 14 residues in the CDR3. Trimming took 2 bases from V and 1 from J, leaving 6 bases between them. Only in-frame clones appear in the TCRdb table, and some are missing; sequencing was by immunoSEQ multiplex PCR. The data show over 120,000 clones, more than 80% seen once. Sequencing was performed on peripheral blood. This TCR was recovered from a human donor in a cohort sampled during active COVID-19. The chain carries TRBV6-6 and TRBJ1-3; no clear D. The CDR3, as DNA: TGTGCCAGCAGTTACCTACTTTCTGGAAACACCATATATTTT. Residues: CASSYLLSGNTIYF.